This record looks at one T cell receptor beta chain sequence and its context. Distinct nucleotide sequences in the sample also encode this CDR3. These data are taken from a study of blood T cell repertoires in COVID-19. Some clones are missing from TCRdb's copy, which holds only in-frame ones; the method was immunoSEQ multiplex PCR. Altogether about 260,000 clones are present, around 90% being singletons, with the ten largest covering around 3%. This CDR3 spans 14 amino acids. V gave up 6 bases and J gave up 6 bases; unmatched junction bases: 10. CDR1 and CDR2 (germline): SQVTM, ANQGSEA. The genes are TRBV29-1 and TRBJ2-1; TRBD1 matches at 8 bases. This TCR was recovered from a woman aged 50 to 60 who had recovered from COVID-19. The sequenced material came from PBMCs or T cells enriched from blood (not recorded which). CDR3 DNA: TGCAGCGTACGAATGACAGGGGTTGGCAATGAGCAGTTCTTC. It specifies CSVRMTGVGNEQFF.